Listed here are 21 T cell receptor beta chains from one sample, sequenced in a study of T-cell reconstitution after alpha-beta-depleted transplantation in children. As it was prepared, the TCRbeta library received unique molecular identifiers. Each CDR3 protein gets one entry after TCRdb re-called the PCR reads with MiXCR. The top ten clones hold about a third of a sample with about 540,000 distinct CDR3 sequences, about a quarter of them seen once. The material was PBMCs, obtained before TCRalphabeta/CD19-depleted stem cell transplant. Receptors originate from a boy in the first two years of life with Wiskott-Aldrich syndrome, due to receive a stem cell transplant.

The chain couples TRBV5-1 to TRBJ2-7; 16 bases match TRBD2. Germline CDR1 is SGHRS and CDR2 is YFSETQ. The CDR3 consists of 17 residues. With V trimmed by 4 bases and J by 7 bases, 11 bases remained unmatched. CDR3 amino acids: CASSVKGLAGGPSEQYF. The CDR3 nucleotides read TGCGCCAGCAGCGTAAAGGGACTAGCGGGAGGGCCGTCTGAGCAGTACTTC.

This clonotype was counted a few times. The chain carries TRBV20-1 and TRBJ2-2; D uncertain. The V and J ends lost 1 base and 3 bases respectively, with 9 bases between them. From germline, CDR1 is DFQATT and CDR2 SNEGSKA (reference sequence). CDR3 length: 14 residues. This chain's CDR3 is CSARVGSYTGELFF. The CDR3 coding sequence is TGCAGTGCTAGAGTAGGGTCCTACACCGGGGAGCTGTTTTTT.

The rearrangement uses TRBV5-1 and TRBJ1-4, with no clear D. Trimming pared 4 bases from V and 4 bases from J, leaving 17 bases between. The CDR3 sequence is 16 residues long. Germline-derived CDR1 and CDR2 are SGHRS and YFSETQ. The CDR3 is CASSRITGRNNEKLFF. Written as DNA, the CDR3 is TGCGCCAGCAGCCGTATTACCGGACGGAATAATGAAAAACTGTTTTTT.

This clonotype occurred a few times. The rearrangement links TRBV5-1 to TRBJ1-2; D might be TRBD1 (6 bases). Germline CDR1 SGHRS, CDR2 YFSETQ. V gave up 6 bases and J gave up 5 bases, with 20 bases separating them. The CDR3 runs 15 residues. The CDR3 coding sequence is TGCGCCAGCACCCAATCCATCGGGGGGCGGTATGGCTACACCTTC. This gives the protein CASTQSIGGRYGYTF.

This chain joins TRBV4-2 and TRBJ2-1; TRBD1 aligns across 7 bases. The germline gives CDR1 LGHNA, CDR2 YNFKEQ. This CDR3 comprises 17 residues. The V gene end was trimmed by 2 bases and the J gene end by 4 bases; junction bases not matched to a gene: 11. The DNA for the CDR3 is TGTGCCAGCAGCCAATCCCCCGGGACAGAGCCATACAATGAGCAGTTCTTC. Amino acids: CASSQSPGTEPYNEQFF.

This clonotype was observed a handful of times. The V call is TRBV20-1, the J call TRBJ2-2; D ambiguous. V was pared by 3 bases and J by 3 bases, with 5 bases between. The CDR3 length is 12 residues. From germline, CDR1 is DFQATT and CDR2 SNEGSKA (reference sequence). The CDR3 sequence is CSASLDTGELFF. DNA for the CDR3: TGCAGTGCTAGTTTGGACACCGGGGAGCTGTTTTTT.

This clonotype was detected only a few times. The chain links TRBV5-1 to TRBJ2-7; D unclear. Germline CDR1 SGHRS, CDR2 YFSETQ. The CDR3 totals 14 residues. V gave up 0 bases and J gave up 3 bases, with 10 bases separating them. For the CDR3, the DNA is TGCGCCAGCAGCTTGGTGGGCCCCTACTACGAGCAGTACTTC. This sequence encodes CASSLVGPYYEQYF. The full variable domain, rest sourced from reference TRBV5-1 and TRBJ2-7, is KAGVTQTPRYLIKTRGQQVTLSCSPISGHRSVSWYQQTPGQGLQFLFEYFSETQRNKGNFPGRFSGRQFSNSRSEMNVSTLELGDSALYLCASSLVGPYYEQYFGPGTRLTVT.

This clonotype has just a few counts. The chain uses TRBV7-7 and TRBJ1-6; D gene unclear. V was pared by 1 base and J by 6 bases, with 4 bases between. CDR3 length equals 13 residues. In germline, CDR1 is SSHAT, CDR2 FNYEAQ (reference sequence). As DNA, the CDR3 is TGTGCCAGCAGCTTAGAACTTAATTCACCCCTCCACTTT. Translating it yields CASSLELNSPLHF.

This clonotype was seen a few times. This chain uses TRBV6-5 with TRBJ1-1; the D is unclear. Trimming took off 6 bases at V and 4 bases at J, with 9 bases between the two ends. Germline V gene data show CDR1 as MNHEY and CDR2 as SVGAGI. The CDR3 totals 12 residues. The CDR3: CASSRLGTEAFF. As DNA, the CDR3 is TGTGCCAGCAGCCGACTGGGCACTGAAGCTTTCTTT.

V is TRBV20-1 and J is TRBJ2-1; D is undetermined. CDR3 size: 12 residues. Germline values: CDR1 DFQATT, CDR2 SNEGSKA (reference sequence). V lost 0 bases, J lost 7 bases, and 7 bases lay in between. As DNA, the CDR3 is TGCAGTGCTAGAGAAGCCATGAATGAGCAGTTCTTC. Translating it yields CSAREAMNEQFF.

The CDR3 coding sequence is TGCAGTGCTAACCAGGGGACCGGGACTAGCGGGAGGGCACAAGATACGCAGTATTTT. This gives the protein CSANQGTGTSGRAQDTQYF. The chain carries TRBV20-1 and TRBJ2-3, with 16 positions matching TRBD2. Trimming at V came to 4 bases and at J to 5 bases, leaving 15 bases not matched to a gene. Germline-derived CDR1 and CDR2 are DFQATT and SNEGSKA (reference sequence). The CDR3 has 19 residues.

The gene calls are TRBV7-2 and TRBJ2-3; 9 nucleotides line up with TRBD2. This CDR3 comprises 18 residues. Looked up from germline, CDR1 is SGHTA and CDR2 is FQGNSA. Trimming took 0 bases from V and 0 from J; bases not matched to a gene: 7. The CDR3 is CASSLALDSGSSTDTQYF. In nucleotides, the CDR3 is TGTGCCAGCAGCTTAGCCCTAGATAGCGGGAGCAGCACAGATACGCAGTATTTT.

V and J are TRBV24-1 and TRBJ2-2; D tentatively reads TRBD1 or TRBD2 (5 bases each). V was pared by 3 bases and J by 9 bases, with 19 bases between. CDR3 length: 16 amino acids. CDR1 is KGHDR, CDR2 SFDVKD, per germline. CDR3 amino acids: CATSDPGAGMERELFF. Written as DNA, the CDR3 is TGTGCCACCAGTGATCCCGGGGCAGGGATGGAACGGGAGCTGTTTTTT.

The chain employs TRBV7-3 and TRBJ2-2, with 9 bases aligning to TRBD2. With V trimmed by 5 bases and J by 6 bases, 19 bases remained unmatched. The CDR3 consists of 19 residues. CDR1 and CDR2 from the germline V gene are SGHTA and FQGTGA. CDR3 sequence (DNA): TGTGCCAGCAGCCGGAGGCGGGGGGGAGCTAGCGGGACATCCGGGGAGCTGTTTTTT. It specifies CASSRRRGGASGTSGELFF.

This chain connects TRBV19 to TRBJ2-1; D is unresolved. The CDR3 totals 15 residues. V lost 5 bases, J lost 7 bases, and 18 bases lay in between. The germline V gene encodes CDR1 LNHDA and CDR2 SQIVND (reference sequence). In DNA form, the CDR3 reads TGTGCCAGTAGTCTATCATCGAACCACGGGAATGAGCAGTTCTTC. Amino acids: CASSLSSNHGNEQFF.

This clonotype was seen only a few times. The CDR3 region is CASSAGQGLRYEQYF. CDR3 in DNA: TGCGCCAGCAGCGCCGGACAGGGGTTAAGGTACGAGCAGTACTTC. The V call is TRBV5-1, the J call TRBJ2-7, with TRBD1 matching over 9 bases. The CDR3 sequence is 15 residues long. V gave up 4 bases and J gave up 4 bases; unmatched junction bases: 9. Germline V gene data show CDR1 as SGHRS and CDR2 as YFSETQ.

Only a few counts were recorded for this clonotype. V and J are TRBV9 and TRBJ2-1, with a tentative D call TRBD1 (5 bases). V dropped 3 bases and J dropped 6 bases, with 22 bases sitting between them. CDR3 length: 17 amino acids. Germline values: CDR1 SGDLS, CDR2 YYNGEE. The CDR3 is CASSEGPASRFLNEQFF. CDR3 sequence (DNA): TGTGCCAGCAGCGAGGGGCCCGCATCCCGGTTTCTCAATGAGCAGTTCTTC.

Details on this clonotype: The germline gene is not matched at one end of the junction; a read error may be the cause. This chain connects TRBV7-9 to TRBJ1-4; D may be TRBD1 (6 bases). The CDR3 sequence is 16 residues long. CDR1 and CDR2 (germline): SEHNR, FQNEAQ (reference sequence). In DNA form, the CDR3 reads TGTGCCAGCAGCTCCCGGAGACAGGCAACTAATGGAAAACTGTTTTTT. Protein sequence: CASSSRRQATNGKLFF.

V is TRBV20-1 and J is TRBJ2-3; 10 bases are shared with TRBD2. The CDR3 totals 22 residues. Germline loops: CDR1 DFQATT, CDR2 SNEGSKA (reference sequence). Trimming removed 3 bases from V and 0 bases from J; junction bases left unmatched: 24. CDR3 nucleotides: TGCAGTGCTAGGGTCGCCTATTCTAGCGGGAGTAGGGGGCAGTGGAGCACAGATACGCAGTATTTT. Translating gives CSARVAYSSGSRGQWSTDTQYF.

V gene TRBV7-6 combines with J gene TRBJ2-7; a possible D gene is TRBD1 (6 bases). From germline, CDR1 is SGHVS and CDR2 FNYEAQ. The ends were cut back, 0 bases at V and 0 bases at J, with 15 bases in the middle. This CDR3 comprises 17 residues. CDR3 bases: TGTGCCAGCAGCTTAGCTTCCGCAGTAGGGGGCTCCTACGAGCAGTACTTC. Encoded protein: CASSLASAVGGSYEQYF.

V usage is TRBV24-1 and J usage is TRBJ2-3; D might be TRBD2 (5 bases). The V end was cut by 2 bases, the J end by 5 bases, with 10 bases between. This CDR3 has 14 amino acids. The germline CDR1 and CDR2 sequences are KGHDR and SFDVKD. DNA for the CDR3: TGTGCCACCAGTGATTCGGGATCGGTAGATACGCAGTATTTT. Encoded protein: CATSDSGSVDTQYF.